Sequencing of this T cell receptor beta chain was carried out in a study of tumor-infiltrating lymphocytes in localized non-small cell lung cancer. As to this clone: Antigen unknown.

Here immunoSEQ multiplex PCR was the method, and the copy in TCRdb shows in-frame clones only, minus some. The sample has about 8,900 clones, around 68% seen once. Study observations and caveats: No T-cell fraction difference was seen between IM1 and IM2 tumors.

This CDR3 spans 14 amino acids. Germline loops: CDR1 SGHTS, CDR2 YDEGEE. V lost 2 bases to trimming and J lost 0 bases, with 6 bases between them. Sequencing was carried out using uninvolved lung tissue not adjacent to the tumor. The TCR comes from a human donor with non-small cell lung cancer. The chain employs TRBV5-8 and TRBJ2-1; D is ambiguous. In DNA, the CDR3 is TGTGCCAGCAGCTTTAGGAGCTCCTACAATGAGCAGTTCTTC. Protein sequence: CASSFRSSYNEQFF.